A selection of T cell receptor beta chains follows, all from one sample in a study of T cell responses to AZD1222 COVID-19 vaccine. Only in-frame clones appear in the TCRdb table, and some are missing; sequencing was by immunoSEQ multiplex PCR. This sample has approximately 100,000 clones, with over 75% found just once. Sequencing was performed on peripheral blood, taken 28 days after the second AZD1222 dose. The receptor source for this set is an adult who received the AZD1222 COVID-19 vaccine. Both conserved end residues are part of each CDR3. The D gene is left open where the match is weak. Only part of the rows carry a size: once, few, many, or a class if the clone is expanded.

D: .; size: .; V: TRBV28; J: TRBJ2-7; CDR3: CASSEGNPSKQYF; DNA: TGTGCCAGCAGTGAGGGGAACCCCTCAAAGCAGTACTTC
D: .; size: .; V: TRBV5-5; J: TRBJ1-5; CDR3: CASSSLTHSNQPQHF; DNA: TGTGCCAGCAGCTCATTGACGCATAGCAATCAGCCCCAGCATTTT
D: TRBD1; size: .; V: TRBV7-2; J: TRBJ1-6; CDR3: CASSLGQQGARYNSPLHF; DNA: TGTGCCAGCAGCTTAGGGCAACAGGGGGCGCGATATAATTCACCCCTCCACTTT
D: .; size: .; V: TRBV11-2; J: TRBJ2-5; CDR3: CASSFALETQYF; DNA: TGTGCCAGCAGCTTCGCCTTGGAGACCCAGTACTTC
D: .; size: .; V: TRBV2; J: TRBJ1-4; CDR3: CASSDAQGGEKLFF; DNA: TGTGCCAGCAGTGACGCCCAGGGCGGTGAAAAACTGTTTTTT
D: .; size: .; V: TRBV10-3; J: TRBJ1-5; CDR3: CAISGRNQPQHF; DNA: TGTGCCATCAGTGGCAGGAATCAGCCCCAGCATTTT
D: TRBD1; size: .; V: TRBV6-5; J: TRBJ1-2; CDR3: CASSYFTGVGYTF; DNA: TGTGCCAGCAGTTACTTCACAGGGGTCGGCTACACCTTC
D: .; size: .; V: TRBV30; J: TRBJ2-4; CDR3: CAWSVTKPLPEYF; DNA: TGTGCCTGGAGTGTGACAAAACCCTTGCCGGAGTACTTC
D: TRBD1; size: few; V: TRBV15; J: TRBJ1-2; CDR3: CATHPGQGAIGYTF; DNA: TGTGCCACCCATCCGGGACAGGGGGCGATTGGCTACACCTTC
D: .; size: .; V: TRBV15; J: TRBJ1-5; CDR3: CATSRDRGTPQHF; DNA: TGTGCCACCAGCAGAGATCGGGGGACTCCCCAGCATTTT
D: .; size: .; V: TRBV7-6; J: TRBJ1-6; CDR3: CASSPLTPYNSPLHF; DNA: TGTGCCAGCAGCCCCTTGACACCTTATAATTCACCCCTCCACTTT
D: .; size: many; V: TRBV12-3/TRBV12-4; J: TRBJ2-7; CDR3: CASSPAYHYEQYF; DNA: TGTGCCAGCAGTCCAGCATACCACTACGAGCAGTACTTC
D: .; size: .; V: TRBV9; J: TRBJ1-5; CDR3: CASSVDGYSNQPQHF; DNA: TGTGCCAGCAGCGTAGACGGGTATAGCAATCAGCCCCAGCATTTT
D: TRBD1; size: .; V: TRBV27; J: TRBJ2-3; CDR3: CASSLQQGAVNTQYF; DNA: TGTGCCAGCAGTTTACAGCAGGGGGCAGTGAATACGCAGTATTTT
D: .; size: .; V: TRBV7-2; J: TRBJ1-1; CDR3: CASIKGRLPGAEAFF; DNA: TGTGCCAGCATCAAGGGGCGGCTCCCTGGCGCTGAAGCTTTCTTT
D: .; size: .; V: TRBV13; J: TRBJ1-2; CDR3: CASSLGHSGPQYGYTF; DNA: TGTGCCAGCAGCTTGGGGCATAGCGGACCACAGTATGGCTACACCTTC
D: .; size: .; V: TRBV19; J: TRBJ2-2; CDR3: CASSISANTGELFF; DNA: TGTGCCAGTAGTATCTCAGCGAACACCGGGGAGCTGTTTTTT
D: TRBD2; size: .; V: TRBV9; J: TRBJ2-3; CDR3: CASSVGAGGGDTQYF; DNA: TGTGCCAGCAGCGTAGGGGCGGGAGGAGGAGATACGCAGTATTTT
D: .; size: .; V: TRBV7-8; J: TRBJ1-6; CDR3: CASSLADNSPLHF; DNA: TGTGCCAGCAGCTTAGCTGATAATTCACCCCTCCACTTT
D: TRBD1; size: .; V: TRBV18; J: TRBJ1-2; CDR3: CATKGTETNYGYTF; DNA: TGTGCCACAAAAGGGACAGAGACTAACTATGGCTACACCTTC
D: TRBD2; size: .; V: TRBV6-2/TRBV6-3; J: TRBJ2-1; CDR3: CASSYDPRGANNEQFF; DNA: TGTGCCAGCAGTTACGATCCGCGGGGGGCCAACAATGAGCAGTTCTTC
D: .; size: .; V: TRBV18; J: TRBJ1-5; CDR3: CASSPTDDQPQHF; DNA: TGTGCCAGCTCACCGACGGATGATCAGCCCCAGCATTTT
D: TRBD1; size: once; V: TRBV19; J: TRBJ1-1; CDR3: CATRPRGPNTEAFF; DNA: TGTGCCACCCGACCGAGGGGGCCGAACACTGAAGCTTTCTTT
D: TRBD1; size: .; V: TRBV30; J: TRBJ2-7; CDR3: CAWSVTGSEQYF; DNA: TGTGCCTGGAGTGTGACAGGGAGTGAGCAGTACTTC
D: TRBD2; size: .; V: TRBV3-1/TRBV3-2; J: TRBJ2-3; CDR3: CASTSGDTDTQYF; DNA: TGTGCCAGTACTAGCGGAGACACAGATACGCAGTATTTT
D: .; size: .; V: TRBV3-1/TRBV3-2; J: TRBJ1-5; CDR3: CASSTGRGNQPQHF; DNA: TGTGCCAGCAGTACCGGACGGGGCAATCAGCCCCAGCATTTT